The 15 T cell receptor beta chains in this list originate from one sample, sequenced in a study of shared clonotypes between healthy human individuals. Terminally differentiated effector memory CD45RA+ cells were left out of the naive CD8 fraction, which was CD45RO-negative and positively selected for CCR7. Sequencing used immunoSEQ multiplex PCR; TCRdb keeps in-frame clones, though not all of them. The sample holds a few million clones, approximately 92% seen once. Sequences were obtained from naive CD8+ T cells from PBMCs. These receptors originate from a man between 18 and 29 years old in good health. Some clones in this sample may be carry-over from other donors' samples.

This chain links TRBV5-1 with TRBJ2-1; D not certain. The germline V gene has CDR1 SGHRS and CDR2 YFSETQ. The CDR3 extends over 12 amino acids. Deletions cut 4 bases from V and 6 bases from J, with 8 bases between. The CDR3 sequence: CASSQIRNEQFF. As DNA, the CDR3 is TGCGCCAGCAGCCAAATTCGCAATGAGCAGTTCTTC.

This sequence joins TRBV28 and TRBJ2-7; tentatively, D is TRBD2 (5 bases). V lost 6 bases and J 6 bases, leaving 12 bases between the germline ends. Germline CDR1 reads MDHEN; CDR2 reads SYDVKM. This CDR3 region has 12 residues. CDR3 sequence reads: CASSLTTVEQYF. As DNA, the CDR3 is TGTGCCAGCAGCTTGACTACGGTCGAGCAGTACTTC.

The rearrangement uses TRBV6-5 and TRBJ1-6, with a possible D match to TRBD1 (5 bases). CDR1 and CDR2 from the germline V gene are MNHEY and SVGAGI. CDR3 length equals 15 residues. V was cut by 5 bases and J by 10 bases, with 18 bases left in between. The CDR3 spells CASSAGQMGKSPLHF. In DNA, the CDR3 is TGTGCCAGCAGTGCCGGACAAATGGGGAAATCACCCCTCCACTTT.

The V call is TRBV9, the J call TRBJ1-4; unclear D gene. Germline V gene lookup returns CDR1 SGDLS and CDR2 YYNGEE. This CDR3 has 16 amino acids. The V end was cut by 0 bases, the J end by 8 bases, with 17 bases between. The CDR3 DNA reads TGTGCCAGCAGCGTAGGACTAGATCCTCGGAAGGAAAAACTGTTTTTT. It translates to CASSVGLDPRKEKLFF.

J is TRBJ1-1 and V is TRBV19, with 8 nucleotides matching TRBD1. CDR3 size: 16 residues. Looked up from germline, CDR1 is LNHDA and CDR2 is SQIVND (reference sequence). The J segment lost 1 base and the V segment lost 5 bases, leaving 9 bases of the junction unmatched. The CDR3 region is CASSSYSGTGNTEAFF. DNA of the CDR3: TGTGCCAGTAGTTCATATTCAGGGACAGGGAACACTGAAGCTTTCTTT.

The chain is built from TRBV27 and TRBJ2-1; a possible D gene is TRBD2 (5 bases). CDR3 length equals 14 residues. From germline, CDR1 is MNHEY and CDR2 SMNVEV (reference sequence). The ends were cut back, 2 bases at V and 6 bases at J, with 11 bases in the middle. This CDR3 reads CASSLNSAFNEQFF. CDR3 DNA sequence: TGTGCCAGCAGTTTAAATAGCGCCTTCAATGAGCAGTTCTTC.

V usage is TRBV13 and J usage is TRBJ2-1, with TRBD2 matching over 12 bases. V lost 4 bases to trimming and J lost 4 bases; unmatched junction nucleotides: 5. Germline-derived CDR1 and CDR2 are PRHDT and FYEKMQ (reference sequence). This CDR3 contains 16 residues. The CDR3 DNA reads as TGTGCCAGCAGCTATAAGGGACTAGCGGGTTACAATGAGCAGTTCTTC. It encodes CASSYKGLAGYNEQFF.

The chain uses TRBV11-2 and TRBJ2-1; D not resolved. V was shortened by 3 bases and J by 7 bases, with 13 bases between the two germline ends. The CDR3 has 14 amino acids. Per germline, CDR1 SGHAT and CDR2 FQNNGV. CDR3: CASSLGTSRNEQFF. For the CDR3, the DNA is TGTGCCAGCAGCTTGGGTACTTCTAGGAATGAGCAGTTCTTC.

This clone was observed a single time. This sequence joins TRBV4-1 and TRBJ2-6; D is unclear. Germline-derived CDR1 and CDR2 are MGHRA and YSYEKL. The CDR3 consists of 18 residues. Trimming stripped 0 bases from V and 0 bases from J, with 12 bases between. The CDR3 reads CASSQDGTVLSGANVLTF. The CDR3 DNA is TGCGCCAGCAGCCAAGACGGAACGGTTCTCTCTGGGGCCAACGTCCTGACTTTC.

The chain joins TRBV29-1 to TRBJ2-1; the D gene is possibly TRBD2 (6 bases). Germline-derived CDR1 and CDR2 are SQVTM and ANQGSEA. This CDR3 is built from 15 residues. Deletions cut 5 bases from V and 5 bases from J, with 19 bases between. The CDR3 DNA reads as TGCAGCGTTAGTATTGGCGGGATATCGGACAATGAGCAGTTCTTC. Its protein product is CSVSIGGISDNEQFF.

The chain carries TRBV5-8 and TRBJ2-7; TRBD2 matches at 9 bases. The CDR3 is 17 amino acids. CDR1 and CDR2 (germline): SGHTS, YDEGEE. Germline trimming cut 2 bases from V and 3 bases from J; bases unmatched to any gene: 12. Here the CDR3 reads CASSLRTSARAGYEQYF. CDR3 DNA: TGTGCCAGCAGCTTAAGGACTAGCGCCCGGGCCGGCTACGAGCAGTACTTC. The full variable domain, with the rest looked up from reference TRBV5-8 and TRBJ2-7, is EAGVTQSPTHLIKTRGQQATLRCSPISGHTSVYWYQQALGLGLQFLLWYDEGEERNRGNFPPRFSGRQFPNYSSELNVNALELEDSALYLCASSLRTSARAGYEQYFGPGTRLTVT.

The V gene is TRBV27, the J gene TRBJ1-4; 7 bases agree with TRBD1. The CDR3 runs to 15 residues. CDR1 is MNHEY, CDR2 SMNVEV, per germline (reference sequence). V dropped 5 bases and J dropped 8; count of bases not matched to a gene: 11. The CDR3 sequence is CASSRLQGIEEKLFF. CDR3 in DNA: TGTGCCAGCAGTAGACTACAGGGGATAGAGGAAAAACTGTTTTTT.

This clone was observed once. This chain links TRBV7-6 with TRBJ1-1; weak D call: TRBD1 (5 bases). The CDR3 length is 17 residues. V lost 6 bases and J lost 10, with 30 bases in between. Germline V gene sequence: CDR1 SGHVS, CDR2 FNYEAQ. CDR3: CASSLVYSGTLKCGAFF. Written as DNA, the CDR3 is TGTGCCAGCAGTTTGGTTTACTCCGGGACGCTGAAGTGTGGAGCTTTCTTT. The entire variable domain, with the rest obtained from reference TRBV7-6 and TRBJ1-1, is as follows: GAGVSQSPRYKVTKRGQDVALRCDPISGHVSLYWYRQALGQGPEFLTYFNYEAQQDKSGLPNDRFSAERPEGSISTLTIQRTEQRDSAMYRCASSLVYSGTLKCGAFFGQGTRLTVV.

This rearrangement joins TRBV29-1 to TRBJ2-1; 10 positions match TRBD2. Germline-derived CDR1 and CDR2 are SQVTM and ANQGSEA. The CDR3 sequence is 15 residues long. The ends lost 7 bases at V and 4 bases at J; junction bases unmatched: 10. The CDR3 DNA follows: TGCAGCGGGCGGGGAATAGCGGGAGGTTACAATGAGCAGTTCTTC. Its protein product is CSGRGIAGGYNEQFF.

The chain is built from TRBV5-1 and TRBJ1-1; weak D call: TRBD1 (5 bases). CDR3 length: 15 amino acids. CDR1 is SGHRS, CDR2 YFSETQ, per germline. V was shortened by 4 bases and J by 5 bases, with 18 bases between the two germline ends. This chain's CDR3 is CASSPASWGRTEAFF. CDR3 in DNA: TGCGCCAGCAGCCCGGCGTCTTGGGGACGAACTGAAGCTTTCTTT.